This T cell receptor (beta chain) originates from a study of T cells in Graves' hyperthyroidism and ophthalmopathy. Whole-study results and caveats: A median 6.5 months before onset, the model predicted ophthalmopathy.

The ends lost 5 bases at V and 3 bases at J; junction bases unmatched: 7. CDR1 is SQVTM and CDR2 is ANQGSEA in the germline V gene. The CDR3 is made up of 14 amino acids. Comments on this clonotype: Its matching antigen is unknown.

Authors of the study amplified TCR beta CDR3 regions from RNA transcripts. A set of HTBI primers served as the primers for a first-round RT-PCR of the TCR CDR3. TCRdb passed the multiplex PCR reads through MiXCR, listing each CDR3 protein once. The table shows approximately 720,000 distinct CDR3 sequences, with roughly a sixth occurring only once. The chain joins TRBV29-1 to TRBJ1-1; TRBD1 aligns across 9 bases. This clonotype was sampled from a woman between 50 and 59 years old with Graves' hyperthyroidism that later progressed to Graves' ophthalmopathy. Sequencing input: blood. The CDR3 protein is CSVHPGQGYTEAFF. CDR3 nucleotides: TGCAGCGTTCACCCGGGACAGGGTTACACTGAAGCTTTCTTT.